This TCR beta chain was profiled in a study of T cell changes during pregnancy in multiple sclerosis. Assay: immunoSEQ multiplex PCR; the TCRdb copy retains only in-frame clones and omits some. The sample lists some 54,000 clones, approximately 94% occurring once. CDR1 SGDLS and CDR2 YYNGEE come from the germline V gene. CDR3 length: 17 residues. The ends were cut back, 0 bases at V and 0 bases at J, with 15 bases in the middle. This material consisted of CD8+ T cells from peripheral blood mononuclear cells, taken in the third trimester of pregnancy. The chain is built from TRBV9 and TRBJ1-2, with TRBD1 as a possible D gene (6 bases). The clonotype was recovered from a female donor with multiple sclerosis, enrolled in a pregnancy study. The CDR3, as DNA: TGTGCCAGCAGCGTAGACGGCAGGGGAACAACTAACTATGGCTACACCTTC. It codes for CASSVDGRGTTNYGYTF. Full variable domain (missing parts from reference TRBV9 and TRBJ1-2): DSGVTQTPKHLITATGQRVTLRCSPRSGDLSVYWYQQSLDQGLQFLIQYYNGEERAKGNILERFSAQQFPDLHSELNLSSLELGDSALYFCASSVDGRGTTNYGYTFGSGTRLTVV.